The TCR beta chain described here comes from a study of shared clonotypes between healthy human individuals (TCRdb year 2020). In the study overall: The cohort included three men and a couple of women between 18 and 49 years of age. Different laboratories and diverse techniques were used to prepare libraries and sequence TCR repertoires, to increase sequencing depth and limit assay-specific biases. To estimate repertoire size and how much clonotype sharing occurs between individuals, the study deeply sequenced the blood TCR repertoires of five or six healthy adults. Leukapheresis yielded between about 0.8 and 8.9 billion PBMCs per donor. For each donor, CD4 naive and CD4 memory were each run on three plates, CD8 naive on two plates, and CD8 memory on one plate.

Healthy HIV-negative adults with no recently reported acute infections or vaccinations were included as donors. Every donor was a Caucasian adult living in Nashville, Tennessee, USA. CD4+ T cells were enriched by magnetic negative selection, after which naive cells were positively selected on CD45RA and the negative fraction was taken as the memory subset. Blood was collected by leukapheresis, and PBMCs were isolated by Ficoll-Histopaque density gradient centrifugation and then cryopreserved in liquid nitrogen vapor phase. Analytical flow cytometry was used to check the purity and quantity of each magnetically sorted T cell population. Genomic DNA was isolated from each sorted fraction and quantified by UV absorbance on a Nanodrop 2000c. Using the deep immunoSEQ assay, multiplex PCR amplified TCR CDR3 regions from genomic DNA. Extracted genomic DNA from each cell subset was spread evenly across all wells of several immunoSEQ 96-well plates, with each plate serving as a replicate. For sorted subsets, 200 to 250 ng of genomic DNA, equivalent to around 29,000 T cell genomes, went into each replicate PCR. Purified libraries were quantified with a Qubit 3.0 fluorometer, sized on a Bioanalyzer 2100, and re-quantified with the KAPA Library Quantification kit. Every immunoSEQ 96-well plate was sequenced on a separate single-read 150-cycle Illumina NextSeq 550 flow cell. The authors' pipeline ran thus. Because only junctional sequences without quality scores were contained in the immunoSEQ output, filtering matching that applied to full-length reads could not be performed. Sequences were annotated with PyIR, a Python wrapper for IgBLAST v1.9, and V/J genes and CDR3 were assigned using IMGT germline references. Reads were removed for weak V/J assignments (E-value above 1e-6), missing CDR3, stop codons, out-of-frame junctions, or ambiguous translated residues. V3J clonotypes were defined by identical inferred V gene, J gene, and CDR3 amino acid sequence. The percentage overlap between two repertoires was calculated by dividing the number of shared unique clonotypes by the size of the smaller repertoire. Richness of each repertoire was evaluated using RTK rarefaction, the Chao1 estimator, and Recon v2.1 estimates of unobserved clonotypes. For all TCRbeta clonotypes obtained by the gDNA method from a few donors, generation probabilities were computed with OLGA. TCRdb obtained this table from immuneACCESS and retained in-frame rearrangements with V and J assigned. These tables miss some clones; where compared with another copy, unresolved V genes account for less than half of the shortfall, and the remainder is unexplained. Clonal size and the V and J genes are those of that table, whereas D and trimming came from the DNA. A total of some 2.1 million clones appear in this sample, 90% to 95% of them only once. Roughly 0.13% of the sample rests with the top ten.

Concerning this clone: It lacks a known antigen. No qualities accompany the bases; no much larger clone lies one base away.

The paper as a whole reports these results and caveats: Naive subsets generally had larger estimated clonotype richness than memory subsets. Sampling was restricted to blood, and TCR repertoires in tissues likely differ from the TCR repertoires found in blood. The genetic and exposure-history diversity represented was limited by the small number of donors. Pairwise subsampling indicated that sequencing depth was expected to affect the degree of clonotype sharing among donors. Compared with non-shared clonotypes, clonotypes shared by all four sorted-subset donors had higher generation probabilities. About 5% of naive CD4, 3.5% of naive CD8, approximately 2% of memory CD4, and less than 0.45% of memory CD8 clonotypes were shared across a few donors. Rarefaction of sorted-subset datasets indicated incomplete sequencing despite the large sequencing depth.

From a lookup of the germline V gene, CDR1 and CDR2 are WSHSY and SAAADI. Germline trimming amounts to 7 bases on V and 1 base on J, with 7 as the count of junction bases outside the gene matches. The CDR3 runs 15 amino acids, cysteine and phenylalanine included. The CDR3 DNA has 45 bases and is translated from base 1. The sample comprised naive CD4+ T cells sorted from blood. This specimen's cell subset or site label, interpreted: CD45RA+ positively selected. The source of this sequence is a man younger than 35 in good health. The sequence links TRBV10-2 to TRBJ2-7, and TRBD2 matches 10 of the central bases. This receptor carries the CDR3 CASKDLAGESYEQYF. In nucleotide form, the sequence is TGCGCCAGCAAGGACCTAGCGGGAGAGTCCTACGAGCAGTACTTC.